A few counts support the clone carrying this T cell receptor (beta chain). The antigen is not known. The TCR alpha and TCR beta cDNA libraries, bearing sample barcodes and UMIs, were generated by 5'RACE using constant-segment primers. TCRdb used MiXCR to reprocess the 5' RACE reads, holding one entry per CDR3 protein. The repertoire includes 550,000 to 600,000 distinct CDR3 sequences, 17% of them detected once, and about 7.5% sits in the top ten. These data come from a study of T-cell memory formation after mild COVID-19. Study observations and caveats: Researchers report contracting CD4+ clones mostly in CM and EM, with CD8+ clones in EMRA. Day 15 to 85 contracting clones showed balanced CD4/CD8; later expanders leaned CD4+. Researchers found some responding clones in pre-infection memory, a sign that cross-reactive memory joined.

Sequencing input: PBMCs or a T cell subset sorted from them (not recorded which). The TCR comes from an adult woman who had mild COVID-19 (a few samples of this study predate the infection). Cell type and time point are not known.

As DNA, the CDR3 is TGTGCCAGCAGTGAATTGGGACAGACCACCTACGAGCAGTACTTC. Its translation is CASSELGQTTYEQYF. The chain combines TRBV6-1 with TRBJ2-7, with 7 bases aligning to TRBD1. V gave up 2 bases and J gave up 2 bases; unmatched junction bases: 6. This CDR3 is 15 amino acids long. Germline CDR1 MNHNS, CDR2 SASEGT.